What follows describes a single T cell receptor (beta chain). The data belong to a study of blood T cell repertoires in COVID-19. Overall study context: The samples span acute and convalescent COVID-19 from the United States, Italy and Spain. PBMCs, B-cell-depleted T cells, or T cells were the source of the cDNA or gDNA that made up the material.

The germline gives CDR1 LNHDA, CDR2 SQIVND (reference sequence). The V segment lost 3 bases and the J segment 2 bases; nucleotides outside the gene matches: 6. CDR3 length: 17 residues. In the original workflow: For nucleated cells, counts were estimated from reference gene primer amplification. Only in-frame clones appear in the TCRdb table, and some are missing; sequencing was by immunoSEQ multiplex PCR. D and trimming were read from the DNA, whereas the V and J calls and clone size are those reported in that table. The sample lists 150,000 to 200,000 clones, more than 70% occurring once. The sequence came from a man in his forties with active or convalescent COVID-19. Sequencing was carried out using peripheral blood. The chain employs TRBV19 and TRBJ2-2; 10 nucleotides agree with TRBD1. The CDR3: CASSIMTGGDNTGELFF. Written as DNA, the CDR3 is TGTGCCAGTAGTATCATGACAGGGGGCGACAACACCGGGGAGCTGTTTTTT.